This TCR beta chain comes out of a study of blood T cell repertoires in COVID-19 (dated by TCRdb to about 2020). Looking at the study overall: Collaborator samples came from the United States, Italy and Spain and covered acute and convalescent phases of COVID-19. The sample metadata nearly always contained a de-identified subject ID, COVID-19 status, age in years and sex. Subjects who had been exposed to COVID-19, were actively infected with it, or had recovered from it provided the deeply sampled blood TCRbeta repertoires that made up the dataset. A freely available public database, intended as a resource for researchers studying the immune response to SARS-CoV-2, is where the repertoires were released. The samples were drawn from two sources: the first 160 participants of the ongoing ImmuneRACE study, and over 950 subjects contributed by 6 global collaborators. Where available, HLA class I and class II types were obtained from metadata supplied by the sample provider rather than from assay-based typing. The prospective study material was composed of cDNA or gDNA derived from T cells, B-cell-depleted T cells, or PBMCs.

The full study reports these points: The amount of clinical and demographic metadata varied by source and participant and was provided uncurated.

The collaborating institutions used their own protocols to collect whole blood in K2EDTA tubes. Collaborator samples were shipped for TCRbeta analysis as frozen whole blood, isolated PBMCs, or DNA extracted from either sample type. In its sample, this clone was seen once. The antigen it recognizes is unknown. Nothing much larger sits one base from this clone, and base qualities are not available. Based on the germline V gene, the CDR1 and CDR2 sequences are SGHTS and YDEGEE. Trimming leaves V shorter by 5 bases and J shorter by 0 bases, with the junction holding 4 bases beyond the gene matches. The CDR3 runs 15 amino acids, cysteine and phenylalanine included. This entry keeps only the CDR3 DNA: 45 bases, framed from base 1. TCRbeta CDR3 regions were amplified from genomic DNA by means of the immunoSEQ Assay, a bias-controlled multiplex PCR. In the source study's methods: Within the assay, amplification of reference gene primers was used to estimate how many nucleated cells each sample contained. To quantify the absolute abundance of each unique TCRbeta CDR3 rearrangement, sequence reads were collapsed and filtered. Productive Simpson clonality was computed per sample as the square root of Simpson's diversity index over productive rearrangements. TCRdb's version of the immuneACCESS table is confined to in-frame rearrangements and falls short of the full clone set. An unresolved V gene accounts for under half of the shortfall where checked; the remainder is of unknown origin. The V and J calls and clone size are taken from that table; D and trimming were inferred from the DNA. In all, the sample holds approximately 94,000 clones, and 84% of those were seen once. The ten largest clones add up to more than 20% of the sample.

In this chain, TRBV5-8 is recombined with TRBJ2-1; 8 of the junction bases match TRBD1. The receptor comes from a man aged 55 to 69 with acute or convalescent COVID-19. The source material was peripheral blood. The DNA sequence follows: TGTGCCAGCAGGCTTACAGGGGGCTCCTACAATGAGCAGTTCTTC. The resulting protein is CASRLTGGSYNEQFF. The full variable domain, completed from the reference TRBV5-8 and TRBJ2-1 proteins outside the CDR3, reads EAGVTQSPTHLIKTRGQQATLRCSPISGHTSVYWYQQALGLGLQFLLWYDEGEERNRGNFPPRFSGRQFPNYSSELNVNALELEDSALYLCASRLTGGSYNEQFFGPGTRLTVL.